This T cell receptor (beta chain) was observed in a study of cytomegalovirus exposure and HLA in healthy donors. Study overall: Unique TCRs from HLA-typed donors, 70 million to 85 million of them, were held in an early data release. The study's findings and limits: Links to common viral pathogens appeared, in a later analysis, for several of the most significant clusters. Earlier results showed most TCR beta V segments being productive about 87% or about 30% of the time. Per published accounts, TCR beta sequences correctly predicted the HLA-A and HLA-B alleles of most subjects.

A multiplex PCR was run with 60 Vbeta primers and 13 Jbeta primers. Assay: immunoSEQ multiplex PCR; the TCRdb copy retains only in-frame clones and omits some. The table lists 180,000 or so clones, about 79% of them singletons. For this clone: Its antigen remains unidentified.

Germline loops: CDR1 SGDLS, CDR2 YYNGEE. The CDR3 has 15 amino acids. The germline V and J ends were trimmed by 4 bases and 4 bases, with 15 bases remaining between them. The V gene is TRBV9, the J gene TRBJ2-1; D call uncertain. This sequence originates from a man in his fifties in good health and CMV-seropositive. The sample comprised PBMCs. Here the CDR3 reads CASSPQVAAYNEQFF. Written as DNA, the CDR3 is TGTGCCAGCAGCCCCCAGGTGGCCGCATACAATGAGCAGTTCTTC.